This T cell receptor beta chain was captured in a study of vaccination effects on CD4 cells after COVID-19. About the study: Each participant received a vaccine that was either BNT162b2 or mRNA-1273, given as two doses. There were two convalescent patients who gave samples 16 days and one week before vaccination. General study points: Infection- and vaccine-induced clones contracted markedly late after vaccination.

Viral peptide pool expansion of antigen-specific CD4+ T cells preceded sequencing in the ViraFEST assay. Researchers isolated CD4+ T cells once less than 13 days of culture had elapsed. PCR confirmed that the person was infected with SARS-CoV-2 between March and December 2020. Method: immunoSEQ multiplex PCR; TCRdb's copy keeps in-frame clones and lacks some. The repertoire holds around 75,000 clones, with more than 65% as singletons. About this clone: Its antigen is still unknown.

This CDR3 is 14 amino acids long. The germline V gene encodes CDR1 KGHSH and CDR2 LQKENI. V shed 1 base and J shed 4 bases, with 8 bases lying between them. The material sequenced was CD4+ T cells from PBMCs cultured with HIV peptides, taken before COVID-19 vaccination. The subset here: HIV-1 Nef peptide pool negative control/reference culture. V usage is TRBV18 and J usage is TRBJ2-1; D is undetermined. This TCR derives from a human donor who had a prior SARS-CoV-2 infection. The DNA for the CDR3 is TGTGCCAGCTCACCACAGGGCCGATACAATGAGCAGTTCTTC. Protein: CASSPQGRYNEQFF.